This TCR beta chain was retrieved from a study of patients and donors after allogeneic stem cell transplantation (dated by TCRdb to 2020 to 2022). The germline V gene gives CDR1 as SNHLY and CDR2 as FYNNEI. Trimming takes 10 bases from V and 0 bases from J, and the germline ends sit 13 bases apart. Reading from cysteine to phenylalanine, the CDR3 counts 15 amino acids. Just CDR3 DNA is preserved here, 45 bases in frame from base 1. The library was produced with RT-PCR. Instrument used: NextSeq 550. The public reads were reanalyzed by TCRdb: fastp trimming at Q25, MiXCR alignment, in-frame beta chains only. When rows share a CDR3 protein, they turn into one entry using the most common DNA and genes. Counted in this sample were some 960,000 distinct CDR3 sequences; 18% of them appeared once. 5% to 6.5% of the sample is held by the ten biggest clonotypes. This clonotype turned up a few times. Its antigen is currently not known. It has no much larger one-base neighbor in the sample; base qualities were not kept.

The sequenced sample was blood, either unsorted or a sorted T cell fraction (not recorded which). The chain is encoded by TRBV2 joined to TRBJ2-6; the D gene is possibly TRBD1 or TRBD2, each agreeing over 5 bases. The clonotype originates from a human donor who was either an allogeneic HSCT recipient or a stem cell or donor lymphocyte infusion donor (not recorded which). It is not recorded whose cells these are; they may come from a transplant donor. The CDR3 reads CATGPTSSGANVLTF. The bases read TGTGCCACGGGACCAACGTCCTCTGGGGCCAACGTCCTGACTTTC.